The 17 T cell receptor beta chains given below trace back to one sample, sequenced in a study of T cell responses to AZD1222 COVID-19 vaccine. Libraries were prepared by immunoSEQ multiplex PCR; TCRdb keeps only in-frame clonotypes and omits some of them. The sample lists nearly 110,000 clones; 91% were seen once. Sequences were derived from peripheral blood, sampled on day 0 of AZD1222 vaccination. The receptor source for this set is an adult in good health.

The V gene is TRBV19, the J gene TRBJ2-4, with D possibly TRBD1 on 6 matching bases. Trimming left V 7 bases short and J 1 base short, with 11 bases between. The CDR3 contains 14 residues. Germline CDR1 LNHDA, CDR2 SQIVND (reference sequence). The CDR3 loop is CASKFQGAKNIQYF. The CDR3 DNA reads as TGTGCCAGTAAATTCCAGGGGGCCAAAAACATTCAGTACTTC.

Worth noting for this clone: Other DNA variants within this sample encode the same CDR3. The chain links TRBV7-2 to TRBJ1-2; 9 positions match TRBD1. The length of the CDR3 is 14 residues. CDR1 and CDR2 (germline): SGHTA, FQGNSA. The ends lost 5 bases at V and 4 bases at J; junction bases unmatched: 5. The CDR3 DNA follows: TGTGCCAGCAGCCGGGACAGGGTTTCCTATGGCTACACCTTC. Translating it yields CASSRDRVSYGYTF.

The chain has TRBV25-1 and TRBJ1-2; D ambiguous. CDR1 is MGHDK, CDR2 SYGVNS, per germline. This CDR3 region has 13 residues. Between the trimmed V and J ends, which lost 1 base and 8 bases, there was a span of 11 bases. The CDR3 nucleotides are TGTGCCAGCAGTGAATCGAGGGCCGGGGGCTACACCTTC. Translated, it gives CASSESRAGGYTF.

This chain links TRBV14 with TRBJ1-6; no reliable D call. Germline V CDR1 and CDR2: SGHDN, FVKESK. CDR3 size: 14 residues. Trimming took 1 base from V and 7 from J, leaving 8 bases between them. The CDR3 loop is CASSQGRENSPLHF. CDR3 in DNA: TGTGCCAGCAGCCAAGGACGGGAAAATTCACCCCTCCACTTT.

V gene TRBV7-2 combines with J gene TRBJ2-7; D gene ambiguous. Germline V CDR1 and CDR2: SGHTA, FQGNSA. Trimming cost V 5 bases and J 3 bases, with 5 bases left between them. This CDR3 region has 11 residues. The CDR3 coding sequence is TGTGCCAGCAGCGTCTACTACGAGCAGTACTTC. Encoded protein: CASSVYYEQYF.

The CDR3 spells CASSVVAGGPHEQYF. The CDR3 DNA sequence: TGTGCCAGCAGCGTAGTGGCGGGGGGGCCCCACGAGCAGTACTTC. V gene TRBV9 combines with J gene TRBJ2-7, with TRBD2 matching over 9 bases. This CDR3 has 15 residues. The ends lost 0 bases at V and 5 bases at J; junction bases unmatched: 6. The germline CDR1 and CDR2 sequences are SGDLS and YYNGEE.

This clone was observed a single time. The chain has TRBV3-1 (or the pseudogene TRBV3-2) and TRBJ2-7; 7 bases map to TRBD2. This CDR3 region has 13 residues. Trimming removed 1 base from V and 6 bases from J; junction bases left unmatched: 3. The germline V gene encodes CDR1 LGHDT and CDR2 YNNKEL (reference sequence). The CDR3 reads CASSQGLAGEQYF. In nucleotides, the CDR3 is TGTGCCAGCAGCCAAGGACTAGCTGGCGAGCAGTACTTC.

The table lists this clone with a count of one. The CDR3 protein is CASIGTLGHEQYF. For the CDR3, the DNA is TGTGCCAGCATTGGCACTCTAGGCCACGAGCAGTACTTC. V and J are TRBV6-5 and TRBJ2-7; D ambiguous. Trimming shortened V by 7 bases and J by 5 bases, and 15 bases separated the two germline ends. From germline, CDR1 is MNHEY and CDR2 SVGAGI. CDR3 size: 13 residues.

The V and J genes are TRBV19 and TRBJ1-1, with 7 nucleotides matching TRBD1. V shed 6 bases and J 4 bases; nucleotides not matched to a gene: 11. Looked up from germline, CDR1 is LNHDA and CDR2 is SQIVND (reference sequence). The CDR3 length is 15 residues. The CDR3 DNA reads TGTGCCAGTAGGATTAACAGGGGAAGTCGCACTGAAGCTTTCTTT. Translated, it gives CASRINRGSRTEAFF.

The chain is built from TRBV7-9 and TRBJ1-5, with unresolved D. Trimming removed 7 bases from V and 0 bases from J, with 16 bases in between. The germline CDR1 and CDR2 sequences are SEHNR and FQNEAQ (reference sequence). The CDR3 runs 16 residues. The CDR3 is CASTTGRGGSNQPQHF. CDR3 in DNA: TGTGCCAGCACCACCGGGCGAGGAGGTAGCAATCAGCCCCAGCATTTT.

CDR3 protein: CASKGLLNYGYTF. DNA for the CDR3: TGTGCCAGCAAAGGACTGTTGAACTATGGCTACACCTTC. This chain connects TRBV6-5 to TRBJ1-2; no firm D call. The CDR3 covers 13 residues. Trimming removed 7 bases from V and 2 bases from J, with 11 bases in between. In germline, CDR1 is MNHEY, CDR2 SVGAGI.

The V call is TRBV6-5, the J call TRBJ1-4; D is unresolved. V lost 7 bases and J lost 6, with 15 bases in between. The CDR3 runs to 14 residues. Looked up from germline, CDR1 is MNHEY and CDR2 is SVGAGI. The CDR3 nucleotides read TGTGCCAGCACCCGGCAGGAAAGGCATGAAAAACTGTTTTTT. Protein sequence: CASTRQERHEKLFF.

The chain uses TRBV30 and TRBJ2-5; 15 bases are a match to TRBD2. The CDR3 spans 16 residues. With V trimmed by 8 bases and J by 0 bases, 7 bases remained unmatched. From germline, CDR1 is GTSNPN and CDR2 SVGIG (reference sequence). CDR3 nucleotide sequence: TGTGCCGAGGGGACTAGCGGGGGGACGTACCAAGAGACCCAGTACTTC. Its protein product is CAEGTSGGTYQETQYF.

The chain combines TRBV5-4 with TRBJ2-3, with 8 positions matching TRBD2. The junction had 3 bases not matched to a gene; V was cut back by 0 bases and J by 6 bases. There are 14 residues in the CDR3. The germline V gene encodes CDR1 SGHNT and CDR2 YYREEE (reference sequence). CDR3 protein: CASSLGSGVDTQYF. CDR3 nucleotides: TGTGCCAGCAGCTTGGGTAGCGGGGTTGATACGCAGTATTTT.

The chain links TRBV13 to TRBJ2-3; D unclear. Trimming removed 5 bases at V and 11 bases at J, with 17 bases between. The CDR3 length is 13 residues. CDR1 PRHDT and CDR2 FYEKMQ come from the germline V gene (reference sequence). This CDR3 reads CASSPSSVFGQYF. The CDR3, as DNA: TGTGCCAGCAGCCCATCCTCGGTTTTTGGGCAGTATTTT.

The chain is built from TRBV5-1 and TRBJ1-1, with TRBD1 matching over 7 bases. CDR1 is SGHRS, CDR2 YFSETQ, per germline. The CDR3 extends over 13 amino acids. The ends lost 4 bases at V and 10 bases at J; junction bases unmatched: 10. CDR3: CASSEGAEVGAFF. CDR3 nucleotide sequence: TGCGCCAGCAGCGAGGGGGCGGAAGTGGGAGCTTTCTTT.

The chain uses TRBV18 and TRBJ1-2, with TRBD1 identical over 7 bases. The V and J ends lost 5 bases and 8 bases, in that order; junction bases with no gene match: 17. Germline values: CDR1 KGHSH, CDR2 LQKENI. The CDR3 is 16 residues long. For the CDR3, the DNA is TGTGCCAGCTCATTAACTGGGGACAGTGGACCTGGGGGCTACACCTTC. Translation: CASSLTGDSGPGGYTF.